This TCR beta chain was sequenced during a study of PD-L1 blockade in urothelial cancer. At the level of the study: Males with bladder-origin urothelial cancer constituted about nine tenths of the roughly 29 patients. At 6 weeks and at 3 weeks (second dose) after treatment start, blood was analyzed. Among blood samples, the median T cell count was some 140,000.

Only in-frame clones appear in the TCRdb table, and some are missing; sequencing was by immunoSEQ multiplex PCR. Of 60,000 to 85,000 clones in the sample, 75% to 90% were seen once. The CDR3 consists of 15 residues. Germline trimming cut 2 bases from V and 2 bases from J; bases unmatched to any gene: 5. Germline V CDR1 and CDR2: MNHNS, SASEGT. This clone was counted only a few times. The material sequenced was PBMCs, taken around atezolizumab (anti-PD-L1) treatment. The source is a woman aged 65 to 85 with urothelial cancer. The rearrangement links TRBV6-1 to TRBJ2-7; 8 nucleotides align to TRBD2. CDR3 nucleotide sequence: TGTGCCAGCAGTGAATTACTAGCGGAGGCCTACGAGCAGTACTTC. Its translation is CASSELLAEAYEQYF.